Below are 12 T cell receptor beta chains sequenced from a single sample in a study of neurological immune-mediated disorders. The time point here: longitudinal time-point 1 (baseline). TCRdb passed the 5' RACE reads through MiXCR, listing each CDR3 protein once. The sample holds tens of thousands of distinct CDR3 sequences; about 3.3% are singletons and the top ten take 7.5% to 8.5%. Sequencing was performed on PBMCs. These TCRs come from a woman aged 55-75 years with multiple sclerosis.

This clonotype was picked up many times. CDR3 nucleotides: TGTGCCACCAGTGACGGTCTTAACTATGGCTACACCTTC. Amino acid sequence: CATSDGLNYGYTF. The V gene is TRBV24-1, the J gene TRBJ1-2; no clear D. The germline CDR1 and CDR2 sequences are KGHDR and SFDVKD. The CDR3 sequence is 13 residues long. Trimming took off 4 bases at V and 1 base at J, with 6 bases between the two ends.

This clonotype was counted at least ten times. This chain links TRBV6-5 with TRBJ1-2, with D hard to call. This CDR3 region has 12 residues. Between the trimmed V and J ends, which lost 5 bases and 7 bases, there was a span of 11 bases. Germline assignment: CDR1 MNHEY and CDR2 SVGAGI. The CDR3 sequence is CASSNSPTGYTF. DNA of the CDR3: TGTGCCAGCAGTAATTCGCCCACTGGCTACACCTTC.

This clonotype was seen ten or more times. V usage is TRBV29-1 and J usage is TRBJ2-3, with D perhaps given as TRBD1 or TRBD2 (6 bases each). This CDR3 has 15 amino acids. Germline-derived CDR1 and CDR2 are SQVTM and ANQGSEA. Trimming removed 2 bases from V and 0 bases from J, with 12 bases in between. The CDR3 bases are TGCAGCGTTGAACTTAGGGGGACTAGCACAGATACGCAGTATTTT. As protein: CSVELRGTSTDTQYF.

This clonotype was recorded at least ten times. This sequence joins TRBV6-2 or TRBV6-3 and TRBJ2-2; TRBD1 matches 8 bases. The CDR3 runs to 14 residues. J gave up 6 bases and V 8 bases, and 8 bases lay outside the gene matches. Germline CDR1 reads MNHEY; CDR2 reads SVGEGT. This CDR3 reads CASGWTGIAGELFF. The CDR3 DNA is TGTGCCAGCGGATGGACAGGGATCGCCGGGGAGCTGTTTTTT.

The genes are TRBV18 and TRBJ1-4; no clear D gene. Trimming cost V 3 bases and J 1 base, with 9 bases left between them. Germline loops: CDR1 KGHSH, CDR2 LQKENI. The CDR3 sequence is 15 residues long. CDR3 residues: CASSPTGVTNEKLFF. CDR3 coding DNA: TGTGCCAGCTCACCGACGGGTGTAACTAATGAAAAACTGTTTTTT.

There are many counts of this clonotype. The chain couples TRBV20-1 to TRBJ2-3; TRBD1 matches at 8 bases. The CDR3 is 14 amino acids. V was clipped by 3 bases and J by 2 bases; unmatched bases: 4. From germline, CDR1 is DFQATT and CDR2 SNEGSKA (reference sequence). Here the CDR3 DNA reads TGCAGTGCTAGGCCGGGACAGGACACAGATACGCAGTATTTT. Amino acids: CSARPGQDTDTQYF.

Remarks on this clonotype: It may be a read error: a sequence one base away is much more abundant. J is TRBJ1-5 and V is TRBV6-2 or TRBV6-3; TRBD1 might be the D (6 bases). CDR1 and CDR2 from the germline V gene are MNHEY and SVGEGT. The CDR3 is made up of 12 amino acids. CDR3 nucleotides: TGTGACAGCAGGGGTAGCAATCAGCCCCAGCATTTT. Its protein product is CDSRGSNQPQHF.

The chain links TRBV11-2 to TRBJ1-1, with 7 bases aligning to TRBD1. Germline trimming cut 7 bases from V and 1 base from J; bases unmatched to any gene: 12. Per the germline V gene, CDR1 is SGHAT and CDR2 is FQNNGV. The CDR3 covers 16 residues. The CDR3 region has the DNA TGTGCCAGCACCCCATGGAGAGGACAGGAGAACACTGAAGCTTTCTTT. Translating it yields CASTPWRGQENTEAFF.

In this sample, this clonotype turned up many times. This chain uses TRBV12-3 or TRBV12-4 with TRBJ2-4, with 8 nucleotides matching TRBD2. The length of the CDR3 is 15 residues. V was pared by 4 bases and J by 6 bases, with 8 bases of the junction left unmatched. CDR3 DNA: TGTGCCAGCAGTTCGCCGGGGGGGGCGCGAAACATTCAGTACTTC. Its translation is CASSSPGGARNIQYF.

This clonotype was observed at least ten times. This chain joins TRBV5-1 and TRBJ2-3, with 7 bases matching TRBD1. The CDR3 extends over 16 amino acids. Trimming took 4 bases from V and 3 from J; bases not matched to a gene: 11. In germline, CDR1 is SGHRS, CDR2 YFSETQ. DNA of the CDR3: TGCGCCAGCAGCCAACTTTCGACAGGGATTACAGATACGCAGTATTTT. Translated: CASSQLSTGITDTQYF. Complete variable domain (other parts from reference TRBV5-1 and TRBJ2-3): KAGVTQTPRYLIKTRGQQVTLSCSPISGHRSVSWYQQTPGQGLQFLFEYFSETQRNKGNFPGRFSGRQFSNSRSEMNVSTLELGDSALYLCASSQLSTGITDTQYFGPGTRLTVL.

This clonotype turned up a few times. CDR3 loop: CSASGQGFYNEQFF. The CDR3 DNA is TGCAGTGCTTCGGGACAGGGGTTTTACAATGAGCAGTTCTTC. The chain recombines TRBV20-1 with TRBJ2-1; 10 bases align to TRBD1. V trimming: 5 bases; J trimming: 4 bases; junction bases outside the gene matches: 5. The CDR3 has 14 amino acids. Germline values: CDR1 DFQATT, CDR2 SNEGSKA (reference sequence).

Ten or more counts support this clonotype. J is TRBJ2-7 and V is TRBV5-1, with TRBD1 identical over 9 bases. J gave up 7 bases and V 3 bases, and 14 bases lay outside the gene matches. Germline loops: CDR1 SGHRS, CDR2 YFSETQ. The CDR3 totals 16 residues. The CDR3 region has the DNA TGCGCCAGCAGCTCGTTCGTGGGGACAGGGACTAATGAGCAGTACTTC. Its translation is CASSSFVGTGTNEQYF.